This entry concerns a single T cell receptor (beta chain). Trimming removed 4 bases at V and 5 bases at J, with 12 bases between. This CDR3 contains 14 residues. The V gene's germline CDR1 is MGHDK and CDR2 SYGVNS. The PCR used 60 Vbeta and 13 Jbeta primers. Profiling relied on immunoSEQ multiplex PCR, and the TCRdb table lists in-frame clones only, not all of them. Among approximately 130,000 clones listed, around 85% were seen once. The data are from a study of cytomegalovirus exposure and HLA in healthy donors. The genes are TRBV25-1 and TRBJ2-1; a possible D gene is TRBD2 (5 bases). The TCR was taken from a young woman in good health and CMV-seropositive. Sequenced: PBMCs. CDR3 region: CASSGTPLDNEQFF. The CDR3 region has the DNA TGTGCCAGCAGTGGGACTCCCCTAGACAATGAGCAGTTCTTC.